This T cell receptor (beta chain) was sequenced for a study of regulatory T cells in long-lasting Graves disease. For the study at large: Antithyroid drugs had been taken by newly diagnosed Graves' patients for under 3 months.

Notes on the study in general: Accuracy may have been reduced by the small sample size.

Time point in this sample: newly diagnosed GD, antithyroid drugs for less than 3 months. The TCR library used RNA extracted from PBMCs. HTBI primers from iRepertoire and Arm-PCR of CDR3 regions yielded the TCR beta libraries. Each CDR3 protein gets one entry after TCRdb re-called the multiplex PCR reads with MiXCR. The profile covers around 400,000 distinct CDR3 sequences, with 15% to 17% appearing a single time and roughly 20% taken by the ten largest. In its sample, this clonotype was seen many times. Its antigen is as yet unknown. The sequence came from a female donor with Graves disease. The source material was peripheral blood mononuclear cells (PBMCs), sampled at new diagnosis, from a patient treated with antithyroid drugs.

The CDR3 region is CASSYTGAWNEQYF. The CDR3, as DNA: TGTGCCAGCAGTTACACTGGGGCCTGGAACGAGCAGTACTTC. The chain combines TRBV6-4 with TRBJ2-7; D perhaps matches TRBD1 (5 bases). The CDR3 is 14 amino acids. Trimming removed 5 bases from V and 5 bases from J, with 16 bases in between. Looked up from germline, CDR1 is MRHNA and CDR2 is SNTAGT.